This TCR beta chain appears in the sequencing data of a study of cytomegalovirus exposure and HLA in healthy donors. At the level of the study: Roughly 180 million T cells yielded approximately 110 million unique TCR beta sequences in earlier analysis. Findings and caveats of the study: A cluster of highly shared sequence variants was likely a sequencing artifact. Later analysis indicated greater clonal expansion among HLA-associated TCR beta chains than among equally common other chains.

The V end lost 8 bases, the J end lost 0 bases, and 5 bases lay between the germline ends. The CDR3 consists of 12 residues. Germline CDR1 and CDR2: MNHEY and SVGAGI. Turning to this clone: Its specificity is unknown.

This PCR relied on a set of 60 Vbeta primers and 13 Jbeta primers. Data came from immunoSEQ multiplex PCR; TCRdb stores just in-frame clones and leaves some out. The table has 150,000 to 200,000 clones, around 77% seen once. J is TRBJ1-3 and V is TRBV6-5, with D unclear. Sequenced material: PBMCs. The TCR sequence derives from a female donor in good health and CMV-seronegative. Written as DNA, the CDR3 is TGTGCCAGCCATTCCTCTGGAAACACCATATATTTT. Encoded protein: CASHSSGNTIYF.